Below are 30 T cell receptor beta chains sequenced from a single sample in a study of CD8+ T cells in alopecia areata (dated by TCRdb to the late 2010s). Libraries were constructed by the immunoSEQ multiplex PCR assay. RNA was extracted from all samples and reverse transcribed into cDNA, which served as template for TCR sequencing. The table comes from immuneACCESS by way of TCRdb, which keeps in-frame sequences with V and J called. Part of the clones is missing from these tables; in studies checked, under half for an unresolved V gene and the rest for unknown reasons. The sample records approximately 180,000 clones, 60% of which are singletons. Under 1.2% of the sample is held by the ten biggest clonotypes. Interpreted using the paper, the time point label stands for: 20 to 30 weeks on oral tofacitinib. The sample's treatment or condition label is to be understood as: oral pan-JAK inhibitor, 5-10 mg twice daily.

The input for sequencing was CD4+ T cells sorted from blood, taken at week 24, from a patient treated with tofacitinib. The receptor set was obtained from a human donor with alopecia areata.

This clone has a single count. The chain couples TRBV6-6 to TRBJ1-1, with D unresolved. The CDR3 runs 14 residues. The V gene's germline CDR1 is MNHNY and CDR2 SVGAGI (reference sequence). Trimming stripped 6 bases from V and 4 bases from J, with 15 bases between. The CDR3 sequence is CASSRQVTSTEAFF. The CDR3 DNA follows: TGTGCCAGCAGCCGGCAGGTGACATCCACTGAAGCTTTCTTT.

This chain uses TRBV2 with TRBJ2-5; 14 bases fit TRBD2. J was trimmed by 6 bases and V by 11 bases; bases with no gene match: 11. There are 15 residues in the CDR3. Germline assignment: CDR1 SNHLY and CDR2 FYNNEI. This chain's CDR3 is CASQPTSGGGQTQYF. The CDR3 region has the DNA TGTGCCTCCCAACCGACTAGCGGGGGGGGGCAGACCCAGTACTTC.

The V and J genes are TRBV29-1 and TRBJ1-5; D is uncertain. V dropped 6 bases and J dropped 4 bases, with 16 bases sitting between them. Germline lookup yields CDR1 SQVTM and CDR2 ANQGSEA. This CDR3 is built from 14 residues. The CDR3 loop is CSVSLGGGNQPQHF. For the CDR3, the DNA is TGCAGCGTATCGCTTGGAGGAGGGAATCAGCCCCAGCATTTT.

The genes are TRBV5-1 and TRBJ2-5; D remains ambiguous. V lost 1 base and J lost 4, with 11 bases in between. There are 14 residues in the CDR3. The germline V gene encodes CDR1 SGHRS and CDR2 YFSETQ. CDR3 DNA sequence: TGCGCCAGCAGCTTGATCCGGGTCCGAGAGACCCAGTACTTC. Translating gives CASSLIRVRETQYF.

The rearrangement uses TRBV6-6 and TRBJ2-5, with D possibly being TRBD1 (6 bases). Germline-derived CDR1 and CDR2 are MNHNY and SVGAGI (reference sequence). There are 14 residues in the CDR3. Trimming took off 4 bases at V and 5 bases at J, with 14 bases between the two ends. The CDR3 region has the DNA TGTGCCAGCAGTTTTGGGACAACGCTGGAGACCCAGTACTTC. It translates to CASSFGTTLETQYF.

The gene calls are TRBV27 and TRBJ1-6; tentatively, D is TRBD1 (6 bases). Germline CDR1 is MNHEY and CDR2 is SMNVEV (reference sequence). V was cut by 3 bases and J by 9 bases, with 12 bases left in between. This CDR3 has 14 residues. Written as DNA, the CDR3 is TGTGCCAGCAGTTTGTGGGGGGCTCGTTCACCCCTCCACTTT. Protein sequence: CASSLWGARSPLHF.

The chain joins TRBV5-1 to TRBJ2-6; 10 nucleotides agree with TRBD1. From germline, CDR1 is SGHRS and CDR2 YFSETQ. Unmatched junction bases numbered 4, after V lost 4 bases and J lost 0 bases. The CDR3 sequence is 17 residues long. DNA of the CDR3: TGCGCCAGCAGCGGAGGACAGGGGGGCTCTGGGGCCAACGTCCTGACTTTC. Translated: CASSGGQGGSGANVLTF. Full variable domain (outside the CDR3, taken from reference TRBV5-1 and TRBJ2-6): KAGVTQTPRYLIKTRGQQVTLSCSPISGHRSVSWYQQTPGQGLQFLFEYFSETQRNKGNFPGRFSGRQFSNSRSEMNVSTLELGDSALYLCASSGGQGGSGANVLTFGAGSRLTVL.

The chain recombines TRBV30 with TRBJ2-1; unclear D gene. V shed 2 bases and J shed 6 bases, with 14 bases lying between them. The V gene's germline CDR1 is GTSNPN and CDR2 SVGIG (reference sequence). The CDR3 covers 14 residues. CDR3 loop: CAWSPTAGRNEQFF. The CDR3, as DNA: TGTGCCTGGAGTCCCACCGCTGGACGCAATGAGCAGTTCTTC.

The rearrangement links TRBV7-2 to TRBJ1-2, with D tentatively TRBD1 (6 bases). The V gene's germline CDR1 is SGHTA and CDR2 FQGNSA. The germline V and J ends were trimmed by 5 bases and 0 bases, with 10 bases remaining between them. The CDR3 contains 14 residues. The DNA for the CDR3 is TGTGCCAGCAGCCGGGACACATCTAACTATGGCTACACCTTC. Translated: CASSRDTSNYGYTF.

The V gene is TRBV5-1, the J gene TRBJ2-1, with D perhaps matching TRBD1 (7 bases). The germline V gene has CDR1 SGHRS and CDR2 YFSETQ. This CDR3 spans 17 amino acids. V shed 0 bases and J shed 4 bases, with 17 bases lying between them. CDR3: CASSLGARGQQYNEQFF. The CDR3 DNA follows: TGCGCCAGCAGCTTGGGTGCGCGGGGACAGCAATACAATGAGCAGTTCTTC. Together with reference TRBV5-1 and TRBJ2-1, the CDR3 gives the full variable domain: KAGVTQTPRYLIKTRGQQVTLSCSPISGHRSVSWYQQTPGQGLQFLFEYFSETQRNKGNFPGRFSGRQFSNSRSEMNVSTLELGDSALYLCASSLGARGQQYNEQFFGPGTRLTVL.

The chain has TRBV5-1 and TRBJ2-5; TRBD1 is a possible D gene (5 bases). Germline V gives CDR1 SGHRS, CDR2 YFSETQ. The CDR3 runs 14 residues. Deletions cut 7 bases from V and 2 bases from J, with 15 bases between. The CDR3 spells CASGWADNQETQYF. CDR3 nucleotides: TGCGCCAGCGGATGGGCGGACAATCAAGAGACCCAGTACTTC.

V is TRBV7-2 and J is TRBJ1-1; a weak D match, TRBD1 (5 bases). Germline CDR1 is SGHTA and CDR2 is FQGNSA. This CDR3 is 16 amino acids long. V was trimmed by 7 bases and J by 0 bases, leaving 18 bases between them. In nucleotides, the CDR3 is TGTGCCAGCACCGATCGGGCAGGGATCATGAACACTGAAGCTTTCTTT. Residues: CASTDRAGIMNTEAFF.

The chain employs TRBV30 and TRBJ1-2; TRBD1 might be the D (5 bases). V dropped 0 bases and J dropped 7 bases, with 12 bases sitting between them. The germline V gene has CDR1 GTSNPN and CDR2 SVGIG (reference sequence). CDR3 size: 13 residues. CDR3 loop: CAWSVSRAFGYTF. The CDR3 nucleotides read TGTGCCTGGAGTGTCTCCAGGGCCTTTGGCTACACCTTC.

This clone has only one observation. The chain has TRBV6-5 and TRBJ1-1; no clear D. CDR1 is MNHEY, CDR2 SVGAGI, per germline. The CDR3 is made up of 12 amino acids. Deletions cut 6 bases from V and 1 base from J, with 6 bases between. The CDR3 sequence is CASRRPNTEAFF. CDR3 bases: TGTGCCAGCAGACGCCCGAACACTGAAGCTTTCTTT.

The rearrangement joins TRBV7-3 to TRBJ1-2, with 9 bases lining up with TRBD1. V was pared by 5 bases and J by 4 bases, with 2 bases of the junction left unmatched. Germline CDR1 and CDR2: SGHTA and FQGTGA. The CDR3 is 13 residues long. This chain's CDR3 is CASSLDRGYGYTF. In DNA form, the CDR3 reads TGTGCCAGCAGCCTGGACAGGGGCTATGGCTACACCTTC.

This clone was seen a single time. Distinct nucleotide sequences in the sample also encode this CDR3. The CDR3 coding sequence is TGCAGCGTTGTAGGTCAGGGGAACACTGAAGCTTTCTTT. The encoded protein is CSVVGQGNTEAFF. The chain uses TRBV29-1 and TRBJ1-1, with TRBD1 as a possible D gene (5 bases). This CDR3 is built from 13 residues. The germline V gene encodes CDR1 SQVTM and CDR2 ANQGSEA. Deletions cut 4 bases from V and 1 base from J, with 10 bases between.

V is TRBV9 and J is TRBJ2-3; D may be TRBD2 (5 bases). The CDR3 totals 13 residues. Trimming removed 4 bases at V and 5 bases at J, with 11 bases between. Germline CDR1 and CDR2: SGDLS and YYNGEE. In DNA, the CDR3 is TGTGCCAGCAGCCCCAGCGGCGGAGATACGCAGTATTTT. It codes for CASSPSGGDTQYF.

This clone was observed once. The genes are TRBV5-1 and TRBJ2-3, with D perhaps TRBD2 (6 bases). V was shortened by 2 bases and J by 0 bases, with 7 bases between the two germline ends. This CDR3 has 14 residues. CDR1 and CDR2 from the germline V gene are SGHRS and YFSETQ. The chain's CDR3 is CASSFAGSTDTQYF. DNA of the CDR3: TGCGCCAGCAGCTTTGCGGGGAGCACAGATACGCAGTATTTT.

The rearrangement uses TRBV25-1 and TRBJ2-1; 10 bases fit TRBD2. The V gene end was trimmed by 9 bases and the J gene end by 0 bases; junction bases not matched to a gene: 11. This CDR3 spans 17 amino acids. From germline, CDR1 is MGHDK and CDR2 SYGVNS. CDR3 protein: CASTPSGGASSYNEQFF. DNA for the CDR3: TGTGCCAGTACTCCTAGCGGGGGTGCGAGCTCCTACAATGAGCAGTTCTTC. Variable domain in full (rest from reference TRBV25-1 and TRBJ2-1): EADIYQTPRYLVIGTGKKITLECSQTMGHDKMYWYQQDPGMELHLIHYSYGVNSTEKGDLSSESTVSRIRTEHFPLTLESARPSHTSQYLCASTPSGGASSYNEQFFGPGTRLTVL.

This CDR3 is CSAPRDGELFF. In DNA, the CDR3 is TGCAGCGCCCCGCGGGACGGGGAGCTGTTTTTT. The chain has TRBV29-1 and TRBJ2-2, with a tentative D call TRBD2 (6 bases). Germline CDR1 reads SQVTM; CDR2 reads ANQGSEA. The CDR3 spans 11 residues. Between the trimmed V and J ends, which lost 7 bases and 7 bases, there was a span of 10 bases.

This clone was counted only a few times. This sequence joins TRBV29-1 and TRBJ2-5, with TRBD2 identical over 9 bases. This CDR3 is built from 13 residues. CDR1 is SQVTM and CDR2 is ANQGSEA in the germline V gene. V was clipped by 5 bases and J by 1 base; unmatched bases: 2. The DNA for the CDR3 is TGCAGCGTTCTAGCGGGGCTCCAAGAGACCCAGTACTTC. This sequence encodes CSVLAGLQETQYF.

The chain is built from TRBV30 and TRBJ2-3, with 16 nucleotides matching TRBD2. Unmatched junction bases numbered 10, after V lost 4 bases and J lost 3 bases. CDR3 length equals 18 residues. CDR1 is GTSNPN, CDR2 SVGIG, per germline (reference sequence). CDR3 sequence: CAWTLGTSGGAGTDTQYF. The CDR3 coding sequence is TGTGCCTGGACCCTAGGGACTAGCGGGGGGGCCGGGACAGATACGCAGTATTTT.

The chain employs TRBV29-1 and TRBJ1-1; a weak D match, TRBD1 (6 bases). V was clipped by 0 bases and J by 7 bases, with 6 bases between them. The CDR3 contains 11 residues. Germline CDR1 SQVTM, CDR2 ANQGSEA. CDR3 nucleotides: TGCAGCGTTGAAGACAGGGGTGAAGCTTTCTTT. Its translation is CSVEDRGEAFF.

This clone was picked up a small number of times. V and J are TRBV4-3 and TRBJ2-5; D is uncertain. This CDR3 is built from 15 residues. Trimming shortened V by 0 bases and J by 4 bases, and 12 bases separated the two germline ends. Germline V gives CDR1 LGHNA, CDR2 YSLEER. The DNA of the CDR3 is TGCGCCAGCAGCCAAGATTACGTGCCGGGAGAGACCCAGTACTTC. This translates into CASSQDYVPGETQYF.

This chain uses TRBV5-6 with TRBJ2-5, with 9 bases that match TRBD1. This CDR3 has 16 residues. CDR1 and CDR2 from the germline V gene are SGHDT and YYEEEE. The trim removed 2 bases at V and 5 bases at J, leaving 10 bases unmatched. The CDR3 reads CASSFPGQGVWETQYF. The CDR3 DNA reads as TGTGCCAGCAGCTTCCCGGGACAGGGCGTTTGGGAGACCCAGTACTTC.

This clone was observed a handful of times. The chain recombines TRBV29-1 with TRBJ1-2; unclear D gene. This CDR3 is 8 amino acids long. V gave up 7 bases and J gave up 8 bases, with 5 bases separating them. Germline V gene lookup returns CDR1 SQVTM and CDR2 ANQGSEA. CDR3: CSGEGYTF. CDR3 bases: TGCAGCGGTGAGGGCTACACCTTC.

The chain couples TRBV30 to TRBJ2-1; a weak D match, TRBD2 (7 bases). Germline CDR1 reads GTSNPN; CDR2 reads SVGIG (reference sequence). CDR3 size: 15 residues. Trimming shortened V by 2 bases and J by 6 bases, and 17 bases separated the two germline ends. The CDR3 region has the DNA TGTGCCTGGAGTCCCCTCTCCGGGGGGCCCAATGAGCAGTTCTTC. Its protein is CAWSPLSGGPNEQFF.

The sample holds a few counts of this clone. The chain recombines TRBV7-2 with TRBJ2-3; D is ambiguous. The germline V and J ends were trimmed by 2 bases and 3 bases, with 3 bases remaining between them. Germline V gene lookup returns CDR1 SGHTA and CDR2 FQGNSA. The CDR3 has 12 residues. The CDR3: CASSLFTDTQYF. DNA for the CDR3: TGTGCCAGCAGCTTATTTACAGATACGCAGTATTTT. The complete variable domain, with remaining parts taken from reference TRBV7-2 and TRBJ2-3, reads GAGVSQSPSNKVTEKGKDVELRCDPISGHTALYWYRQSLGQGLEFLIYFQGNSAPDKSGLPSDRFSAERTGGSVSTLTIQRTQQEDSAVYLCASSLFTDTQYFGPGTRLTVL.

This clone was seen a few times. This chain links TRBV6-1 with TRBJ1-2; 10 bases line up with TRBD1. Trimming took 8 bases from V and 3 from J; bases not matched to a gene: 9. Germline CDR1 reads MNHNS; CDR2 reads SASEGT. This CDR3 is 15 amino acids long. In DNA, the CDR3 is TGTGCCAGCGATCGAGGGACAGGGGCCCACTATGGCTACACCTTC. This codes for CASDRGTGAHYGYTF.

The DNA for the CDR3 is TGCAGCGTTGAGGGCCACTCCTACGAGCAGTACTTC. This codes for CSVEGHSYEQYF. The chain joins TRBV29-1 to TRBJ2-7; no reliable D call. V was pared by 3 bases and J by 0 bases, with 6 bases between. CDR1 and CDR2 from the germline V gene are SQVTM and ANQGSEA. There are 12 residues in the CDR3.